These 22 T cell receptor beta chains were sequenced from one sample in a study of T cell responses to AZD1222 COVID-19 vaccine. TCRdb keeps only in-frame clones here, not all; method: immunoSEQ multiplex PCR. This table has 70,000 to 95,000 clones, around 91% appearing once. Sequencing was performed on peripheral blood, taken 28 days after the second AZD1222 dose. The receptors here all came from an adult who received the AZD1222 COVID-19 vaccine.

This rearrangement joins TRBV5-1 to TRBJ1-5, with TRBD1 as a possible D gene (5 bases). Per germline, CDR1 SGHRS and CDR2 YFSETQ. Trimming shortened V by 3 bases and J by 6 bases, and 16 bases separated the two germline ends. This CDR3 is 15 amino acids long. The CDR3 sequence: CASSSEAGSGQPQHF. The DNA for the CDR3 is TGCGCCAGCAGCTCGGAGGCAGGGAGCGGTCAGCCCCAGCATTTT.

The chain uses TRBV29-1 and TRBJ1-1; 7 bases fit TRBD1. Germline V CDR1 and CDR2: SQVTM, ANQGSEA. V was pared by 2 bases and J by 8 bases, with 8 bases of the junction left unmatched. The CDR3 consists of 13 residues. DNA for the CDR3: TGCAGCGTTGAAACGTGGACAGGCCAAGAAGCTTTCTTT. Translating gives CSVETWTGQEAFF.

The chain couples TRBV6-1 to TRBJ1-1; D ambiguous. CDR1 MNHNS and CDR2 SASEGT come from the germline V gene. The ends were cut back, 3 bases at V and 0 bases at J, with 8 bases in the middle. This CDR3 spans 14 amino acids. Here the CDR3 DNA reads TGTGCCAGCAGTGAGGAGGGCATGAACACTGAAGCTTTCTTT. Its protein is CASSEEGMNTEAFF.

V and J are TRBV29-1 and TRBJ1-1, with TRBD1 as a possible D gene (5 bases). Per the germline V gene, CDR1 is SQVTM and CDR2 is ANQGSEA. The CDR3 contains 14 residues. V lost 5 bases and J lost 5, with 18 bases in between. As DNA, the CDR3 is TGCAGCGTTCCTGTGGCAGGGTGGACAACTGAAGCTTTCTTT. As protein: CSVPVAGWTTEAFF.

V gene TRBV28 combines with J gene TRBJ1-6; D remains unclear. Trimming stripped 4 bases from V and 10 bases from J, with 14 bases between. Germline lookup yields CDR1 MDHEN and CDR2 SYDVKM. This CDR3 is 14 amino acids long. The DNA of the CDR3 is TGTGCCAGCAGTTCCGGAGGGCTGGAATCACCCCTCCACTTT. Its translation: CASSSGGLESPLHF.

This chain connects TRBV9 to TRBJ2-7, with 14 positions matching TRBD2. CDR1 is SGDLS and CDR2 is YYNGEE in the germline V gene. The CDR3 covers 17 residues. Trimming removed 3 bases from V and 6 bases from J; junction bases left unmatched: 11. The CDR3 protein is CASSAGLAGEPSSEQYF. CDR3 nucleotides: TGTGCCAGCAGCGCGGGACTAGCGGGAGAACCCAGTAGCGAGCAGTACTTC. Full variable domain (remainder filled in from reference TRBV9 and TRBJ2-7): DSGVTQTPKHLITATGQRVTLRCSPRSGDLSVYWYQQSLDQGLQFLIQYYNGEERAKGNILERFSAQQFPDLHSELNLSSLELGDSALYFCASSAGLAGEPSSEQYFGPGTRLTVT.

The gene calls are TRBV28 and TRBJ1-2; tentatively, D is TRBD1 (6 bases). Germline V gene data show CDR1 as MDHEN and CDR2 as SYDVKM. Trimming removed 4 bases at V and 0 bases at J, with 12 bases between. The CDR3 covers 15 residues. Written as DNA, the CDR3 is TGTGCCAGCAGTTCCGGGACACCCGCTAACTATGGCTACACCTTC. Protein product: CASSSGTPANYGYTF.

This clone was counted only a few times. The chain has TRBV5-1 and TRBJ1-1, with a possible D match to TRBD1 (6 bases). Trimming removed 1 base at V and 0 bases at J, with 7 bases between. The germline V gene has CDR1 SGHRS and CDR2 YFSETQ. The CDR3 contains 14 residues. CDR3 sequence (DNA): TGCGCCAGCAGCTTGACAGGGATGAACACTGAAGCTTTCTTT. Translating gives CASSLTGMNTEAFF.

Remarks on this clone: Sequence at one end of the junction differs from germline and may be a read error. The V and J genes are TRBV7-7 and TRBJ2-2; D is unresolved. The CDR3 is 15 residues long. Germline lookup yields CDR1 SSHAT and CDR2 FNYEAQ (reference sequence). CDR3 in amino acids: CASSPDLMNGGELFF. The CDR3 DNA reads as TGTGCTAGCAGCCCAGACCTCATGAATGGCGGGGAGCTGTTTTTT.

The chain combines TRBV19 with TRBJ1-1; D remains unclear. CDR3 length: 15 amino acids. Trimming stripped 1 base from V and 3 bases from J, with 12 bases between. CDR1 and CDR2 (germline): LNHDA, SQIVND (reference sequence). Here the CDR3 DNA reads TGTGCCAGTAGTATAGTGTGGCCTGCGCACACTGAAGCTTTCTTT. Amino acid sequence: CASSIVWPAHTEAFF.

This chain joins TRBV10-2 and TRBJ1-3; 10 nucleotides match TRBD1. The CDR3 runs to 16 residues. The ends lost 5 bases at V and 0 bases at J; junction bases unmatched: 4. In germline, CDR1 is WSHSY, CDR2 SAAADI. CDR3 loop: CASSRDRGVSGNTIYF. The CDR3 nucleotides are TGCGCCAGCAGTAGGGACAGGGGAGTCTCTGGAAACACCATATATTTT.

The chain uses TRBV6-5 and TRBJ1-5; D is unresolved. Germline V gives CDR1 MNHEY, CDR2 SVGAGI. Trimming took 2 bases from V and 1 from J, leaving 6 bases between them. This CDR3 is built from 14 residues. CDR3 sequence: CASSYHWSNQPQHF. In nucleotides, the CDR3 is TGTGCCAGCAGTTACCACTGGAGCAATCAGCCCCAGCATTTT.

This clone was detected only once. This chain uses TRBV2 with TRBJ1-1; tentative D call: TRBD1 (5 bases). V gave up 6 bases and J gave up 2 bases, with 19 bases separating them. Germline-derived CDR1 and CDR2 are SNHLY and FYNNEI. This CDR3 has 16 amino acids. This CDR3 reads CASRTLEGRGNTEAFF. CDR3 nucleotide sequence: TGTGCCAGCAGGACTTTAGAGGGGAGGGGAAACACTGAAGCTTTCTTT.

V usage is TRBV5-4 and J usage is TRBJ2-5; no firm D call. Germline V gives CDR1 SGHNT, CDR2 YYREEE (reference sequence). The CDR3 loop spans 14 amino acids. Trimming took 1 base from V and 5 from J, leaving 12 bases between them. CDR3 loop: CASSLSRSEETQYF. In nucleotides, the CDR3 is TGTGCCAGCAGCTTGTCTAGGAGCGAGGAGACCCAGTACTTC.

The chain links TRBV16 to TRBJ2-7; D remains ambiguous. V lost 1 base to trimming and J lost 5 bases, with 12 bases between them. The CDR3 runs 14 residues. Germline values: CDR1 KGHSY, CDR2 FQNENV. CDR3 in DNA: TGTGCCAGCAGCCAATTAACTCTTGGCCACGAGCAGTACTTC. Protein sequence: CASSQLTLGHEQYF.

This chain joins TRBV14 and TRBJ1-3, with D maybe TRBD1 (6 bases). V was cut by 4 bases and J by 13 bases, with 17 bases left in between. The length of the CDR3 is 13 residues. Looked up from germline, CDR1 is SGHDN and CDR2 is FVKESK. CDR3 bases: TGTGCCAGCAGCCCTCAGGCCGGGACACCGATATATTTT. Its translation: CASSPQAGTPIYF.

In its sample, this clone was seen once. In nucleotides, the CDR3 is TGTGCCAGCAGCTTAGACTTGAACACTGAAGCTTTCTTT. It codes for CASSLDLNTEAFF. This chain links TRBV7-3 with TRBJ1-1; D not resolved. Trimming took off 2 bases at V and 0 bases at J, with 4 bases between the two ends. Germline values: CDR1 SGHTA, CDR2 FQGTGA. CDR3 length equals 13 residues.

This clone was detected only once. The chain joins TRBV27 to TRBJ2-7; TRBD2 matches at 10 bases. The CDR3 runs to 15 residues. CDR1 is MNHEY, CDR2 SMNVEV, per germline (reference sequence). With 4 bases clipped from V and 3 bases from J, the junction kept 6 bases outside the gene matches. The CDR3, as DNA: TGTGCCAGCAGTTCCTATAGCGGGAGGCACTACGAGCAGTACTTC. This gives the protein CASSSYSGRHYEQYF.

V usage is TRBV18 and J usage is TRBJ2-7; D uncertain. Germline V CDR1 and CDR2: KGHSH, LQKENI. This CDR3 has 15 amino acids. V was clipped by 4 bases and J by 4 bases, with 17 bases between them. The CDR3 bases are TGTGCCAGCTCACTAGGAGACGGCCTCTTTTACGAGCAGTACTTC. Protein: CASSLGDGLFYEQYF. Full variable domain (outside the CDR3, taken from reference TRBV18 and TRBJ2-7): NAGVMQNPRHLVRRRGQEARLRCSPMKGHSHVYWYRQLPEEGLKFMVYLQKENIIDESGMPKERFSAEFPKEGPSILRIQQVVRGDSAAYFCASSLGDGLFYEQYFGPGTRLTVT.

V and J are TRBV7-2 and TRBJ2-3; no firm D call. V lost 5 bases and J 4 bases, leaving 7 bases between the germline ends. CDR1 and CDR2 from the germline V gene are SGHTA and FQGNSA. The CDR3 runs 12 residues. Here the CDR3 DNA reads TGTGCCAGCAGCCCAACGTCAGATACGCAGTATTTT. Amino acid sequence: CASSPTSDTQYF.

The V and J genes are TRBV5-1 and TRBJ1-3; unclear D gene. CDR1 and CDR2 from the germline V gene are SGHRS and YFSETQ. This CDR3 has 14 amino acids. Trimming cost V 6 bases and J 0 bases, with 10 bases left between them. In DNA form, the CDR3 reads TGCGCCAGCACCCTCGATATCTCTGGAAACACCATATATTTT. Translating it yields CASTLDISGNTIYF. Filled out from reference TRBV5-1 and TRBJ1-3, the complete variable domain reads KAGVTQTPRYLIKTRGQQVTLSCSPISGHRSVSWYQQTPGQGLQFLFEYFSETQRNKGNFPGRFSGRQFSNSRSEMNVSTLELGDSALYLCASTLDISGNTIYFGEGSWLTVV.

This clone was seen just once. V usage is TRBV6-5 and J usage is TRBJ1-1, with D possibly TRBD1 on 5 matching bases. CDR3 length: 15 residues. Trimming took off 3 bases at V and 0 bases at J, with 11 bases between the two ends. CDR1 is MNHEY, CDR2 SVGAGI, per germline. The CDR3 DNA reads TGTGCCAGCAGTTATACGGGACTGATGAACACTGAAGCTTTCTTT. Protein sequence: CASSYTGLMNTEAFF.